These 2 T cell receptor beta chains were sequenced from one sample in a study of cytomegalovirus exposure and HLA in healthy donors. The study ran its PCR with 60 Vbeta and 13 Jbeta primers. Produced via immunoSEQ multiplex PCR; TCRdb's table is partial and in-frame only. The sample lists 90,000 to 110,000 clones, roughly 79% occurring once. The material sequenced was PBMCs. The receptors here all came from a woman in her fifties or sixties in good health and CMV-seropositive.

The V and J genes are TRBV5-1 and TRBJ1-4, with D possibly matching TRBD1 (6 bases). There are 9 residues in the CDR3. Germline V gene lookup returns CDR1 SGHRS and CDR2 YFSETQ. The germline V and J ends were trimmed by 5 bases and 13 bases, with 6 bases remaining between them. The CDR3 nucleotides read TGCGCCAGCAGAGGGGGACTGTTTTTT. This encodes CASRGGLFF.

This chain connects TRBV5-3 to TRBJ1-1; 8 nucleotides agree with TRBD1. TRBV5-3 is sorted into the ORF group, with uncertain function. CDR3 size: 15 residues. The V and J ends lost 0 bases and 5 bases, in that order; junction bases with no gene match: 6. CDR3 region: CARSLAPGGETEAFF. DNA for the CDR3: TGTGCCAGAAGCTTGGCCCCAGGGGGCGAGACTGAAGCTTTCTTT.